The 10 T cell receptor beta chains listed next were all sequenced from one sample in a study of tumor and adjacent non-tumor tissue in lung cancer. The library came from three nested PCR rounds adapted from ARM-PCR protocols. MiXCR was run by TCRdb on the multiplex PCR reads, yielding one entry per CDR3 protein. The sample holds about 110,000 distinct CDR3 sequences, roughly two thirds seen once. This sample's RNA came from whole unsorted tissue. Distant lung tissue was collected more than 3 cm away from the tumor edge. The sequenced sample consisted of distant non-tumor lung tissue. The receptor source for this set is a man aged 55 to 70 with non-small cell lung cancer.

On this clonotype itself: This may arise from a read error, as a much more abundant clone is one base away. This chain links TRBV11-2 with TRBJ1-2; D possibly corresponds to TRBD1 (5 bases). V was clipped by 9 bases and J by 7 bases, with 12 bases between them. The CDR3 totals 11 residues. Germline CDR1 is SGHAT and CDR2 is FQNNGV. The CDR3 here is CARSRGGGYTF. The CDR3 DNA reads TGTGCCAGGAGCCGGGGGGGTGGCTACACCTTC.

The CDR3 reads CAIRVTQWTNEQFF. CDR3 nucleotides: TGTGCAATTCGAGTCACCCAGTGGACCAATGAGCAGTTCTTC. This chain links TRBV5-4 with TRBJ2-1; D is ambiguous. This CDR3 region has 14 residues. CDR1 is SGHNT and CDR2 is YYREEE in the germline V gene (reference sequence). Together with reference TRBV5-4 and TRBJ2-1, the CDR3 gives the full variable domain: ETGVTQSPTHLIKTRGQQVTLRCSSQSGHNTVSWYQQALGQGPQFIFQYYREEENGRGNFPPRFSGLQFPNYSSELNVNALELDDSALYLCAIRVTQWTNEQFFGPGTRLTVL.

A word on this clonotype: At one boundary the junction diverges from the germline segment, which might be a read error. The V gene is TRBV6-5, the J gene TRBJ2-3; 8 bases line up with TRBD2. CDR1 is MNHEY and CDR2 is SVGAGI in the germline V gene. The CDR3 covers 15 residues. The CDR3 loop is CARRATSASTDTQYF. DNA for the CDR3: TGTGCCAGGAGAGCGACTAGCGCCAGCACAGATACACAGTATTTT.

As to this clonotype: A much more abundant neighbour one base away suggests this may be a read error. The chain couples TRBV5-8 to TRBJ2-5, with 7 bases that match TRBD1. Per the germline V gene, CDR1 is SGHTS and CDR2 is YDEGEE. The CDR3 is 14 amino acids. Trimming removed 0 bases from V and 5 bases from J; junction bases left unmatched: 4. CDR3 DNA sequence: TGTGCCAGCAGCTTGGTAGGGGGCCGGGAGACCCAGTACTTC. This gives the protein CASSLVGGRETQYF.

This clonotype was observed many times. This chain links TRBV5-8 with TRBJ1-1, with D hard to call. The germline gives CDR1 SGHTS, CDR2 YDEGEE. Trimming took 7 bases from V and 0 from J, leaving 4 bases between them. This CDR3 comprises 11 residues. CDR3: CASRVNTEAFF. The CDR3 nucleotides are TGTGCCAGCCGGGTGAACACTGAAGCTTTCTTT.

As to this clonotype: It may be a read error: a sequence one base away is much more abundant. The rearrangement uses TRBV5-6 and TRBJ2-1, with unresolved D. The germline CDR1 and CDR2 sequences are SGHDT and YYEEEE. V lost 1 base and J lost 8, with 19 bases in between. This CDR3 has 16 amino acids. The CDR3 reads CASSLHPLSSCDEQFF. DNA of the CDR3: TGTGCCAGCAGCTTGCATCCTTTAAGCTCCTGCGATGAGCAGTTCTTC.

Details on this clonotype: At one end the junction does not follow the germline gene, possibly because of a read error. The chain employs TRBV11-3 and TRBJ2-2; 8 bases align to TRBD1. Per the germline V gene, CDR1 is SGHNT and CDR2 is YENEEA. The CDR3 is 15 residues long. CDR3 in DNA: TGTGCCAGCAGGCCAACCGGGACAGGAGACGGGGAGCCGTTTTTT. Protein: CASRPTGTGDGEPFF.

Here the CDR3 DNA reads TGTGCCAGCAGTTACCGCGTGGACGTATCGGAAGATACGCAGTATTTT. Amino acid sequence: CASSYRVDVSEDTQYF. This chain links TRBV6-6 with TRBJ2-3, with D hard to call. Trimming shortened V by 2 bases and J by 5 bases, and 17 bases separated the two germline ends. Germline values: CDR1 MNHNY, CDR2 SVGAGI (reference sequence). The CDR3 loop spans 16 amino acids.

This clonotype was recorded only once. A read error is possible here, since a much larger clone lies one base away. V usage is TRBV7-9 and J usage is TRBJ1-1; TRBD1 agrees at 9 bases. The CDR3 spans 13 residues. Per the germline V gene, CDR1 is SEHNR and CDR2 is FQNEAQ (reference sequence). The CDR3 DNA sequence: TGTGCCAGCAGCTTAGCGGGACAGGGAACTGTAGGGTTT. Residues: CASSLAGQGTVGF.

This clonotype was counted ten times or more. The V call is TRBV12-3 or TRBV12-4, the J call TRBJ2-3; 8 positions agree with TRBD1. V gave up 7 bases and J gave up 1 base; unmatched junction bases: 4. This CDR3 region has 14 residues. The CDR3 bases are TGTGCCAGCACCGGGACAGGCCGCACAGATACGCAGTATTTT. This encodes CASTGTGRTDTQYF.